Following are 23 T cell receptor beta chains from one sample sequenced in a study of blood T cell repertoires in COVID-19. The protocol was immunoSEQ multiplex PCR, while the TCRdb copy is restricted to in-frame clones and leaves out a portion. This sample yields fewer than 200,000 clones, of which more than 70% are seen a single time; 6.5% to 10% belongs to the top ten. Sequenced material: peripheral blood. The receptor set was obtained from a woman in her sixties or seventies with acute or convalescent COVID-19.

The chain combines TRBV7-2 with TRBJ2-4, with 8 bases that match TRBD2. Per the germline V gene, CDR1 is SGHTA and CDR2 is FQGNSA. This CDR3 is built from 15 residues. The junction had 5 bases not matched to a gene; V was cut back by 1 base and J by 6 bases. CDR3 DNA sequence: TGTGCCAGCAGCTTAGTAGGGACTAGACCAAACATTCAGTACTTC. It codes for CASSLVGTRPNIQYF. Drawing the rest from reference TRBV7-2 and TRBJ2-4, the complete variable domain is GAGVSQSPSNKVTEKGKDVELRCDPISGHTALYWYRQSLGQGLEFLIYFQGNSAPDKSGLPSDRFSAERTGGSVSTLTIQRTQQEDSAVYLCASSLVGTRPNIQYFGAGTRLSVL.

V usage is TRBV3-1 (or the pseudogene TRBV3-2) and J usage is TRBJ2-7; D is unresolved. The CDR3 has 13 amino acids. CDR1 and CDR2 from the germline V gene are LGHDT and YNNKEL (reference sequence). V was shortened by 3 bases and J by 5 bases, with 11 bases between the two germline ends. CDR3 residues: CASSHSFTDEQYV. The DNA of the CDR3 is TGTGCCAGCAGCCATTCCTTCACAGACGAGCAGTACGTC.

As DNA, the CDR3 is TGTGCCAGCAGGACCCGGGGGGCCCTTAATGAAAAACTGTTTTTT. Residues: CASRTRGALNEKLFF. V gene TRBV6-5 combines with J gene TRBJ1-4; possibly TRBD1 for D (6 bases). V was clipped by 6 bases and J by 4 bases, with 15 bases between them. CDR3 size: 15 residues. Germline-derived CDR1 and CDR2 are MNHEY and SVGAGI.

The genes are TRBV19 and TRBJ2-1; 8 nucleotides align to TRBD1. Germline CDR1 reads LNHDA; CDR2 reads SQIVND (reference sequence). The length of the CDR3 is 16 residues. J gave up 7 bases and V 3 bases, and 11 bases lay outside the gene matches. CDR3 residues: CASSMGFGTGTNEQFF. The CDR3 DNA follows: TGTGCCAGTAGTATGGGGTTCGGGACAGGAACTAATGAGCAGTTCTTC. The entire variable domain, with the rest obtained from reference TRBV19 and TRBJ2-1, is as follows: DGGITQSPKYLFRKEGQNVTLSCEQNLNHDAMYWYRQDPGQGLRLIYYSQIVNDFQKGDIAEGYSVSREKKESFPLTVTSAQKNPTAFYLCASSMGFGTGTNEQFFGPGTRLTVL.

V usage is TRBV9 and J usage is TRBJ2-1; TRBD2 matches 9 bases. V lost 2 bases to trimming and J lost 6 bases; unmatched junction nucleotides: 3. The CDR3 is 14 amino acids. CDR1 and CDR2 from the germline V gene are SGDLS and YYNGEE. The CDR3 DNA follows: TGTGCCAGCAGCGTGGAAGCGGGAGGCAATGAGCAGTTCTTC. Protein: CASSVEAGGNEQFF.

The chain couples TRBV28 to TRBJ2-7; D is unresolved. The CDR3 covers 14 residues. Germline CDR1 reads MDHEN; CDR2 reads SYDVKM. V was trimmed by 4 bases and J by 0 bases, leaving 10 bases between them. The CDR3 DNA is TGTGCCAGCAGTTCCGGTTTGATCTCCTACGAGCAGTACGTC. Its protein is CASSSGLISYEQYV.

J is TRBJ2-1 and V is TRBV6-4; 7 nucleotides agree with TRBD2. With 2 bases clipped from V and 9 bases from J, the junction kept 7 bases outside the gene matches. CDR3 length equals 14 residues. Germline V lookup: CDR1 MRHNA, CDR2 SNTAGT. The CDR3 DNA is TGTGCCAGCAGTGACGGGGGGGGAGTCGGTGAGCAGTTCTTC. Amino acid sequence: CASSDGGGVGEQFF.

In DNA, the CDR3 is TGTGCCAGCAGTCCTAACCCGCCGCAAGCCACAGATACGCAGTATTTT. Amino acids: CASSPNPPQATDTQYF. The V gene is TRBV27, the J gene TRBJ2-3; D is uncertain. With 5 bases removed from V and 2 bases from J, the gap between germline ends came to 17 bases. The CDR3 consists of 16 residues. CDR1 is MNHEY, CDR2 SMNVEV, per germline (reference sequence).

V usage is TRBV24-1 and J usage is TRBJ2-1, with D unclear. CDR3 length equals 16 residues. Per the germline V gene, CDR1 is KGHDR and CDR2 is SFDVKD. V was shortened by 3 bases and J by 7 bases, with 18 bases between the two germline ends. The CDR3 spells CATSDQVPGIGNEQFF. The CDR3 DNA reads TGTGCCACCAGTGATCAGGTCCCAGGAATTGGGAATGAGCAGTTCTTC.

The chain employs TRBV19 and TRBJ1-1; unclear D gene. Trimming took 3 bases from V and 0 from J, leaving 11 bases between them. Germline CDR1 reads LNHDA; CDR2 reads SQIVND (reference sequence). The CDR3 covers 15 residues. The CDR3, as DNA: TGTGCCAGTAGTATCTCTTCTTTTATGAACACTGAAGCTTTCTTT. Translation gives CASSISSFMNTEAFF.

V gene TRBV6-5 combines with J gene TRBJ1-2; a weak D match, TRBD1 (6 bases). Trimming left V 6 bases short and J 8 bases short, with 16 bases between. The CDR3 length is 13 residues. Germline V gene lookup returns CDR1 MNHEY and CDR2 SVGAGI. The CDR3 loop reads CASRSYRVDGYTF. CDR3 coding DNA: TGTGCCAGCAGATCATACAGGGTAGACGGCTACACCTTC.

The V call is TRBV5-1, the J call TRBJ1-2; D gene ambiguous. Trimming left V 0 bases short and J 6 bases short, with 9 bases between. The CDR3 totals 13 residues. CDR1 is SGHRS and CDR2 is YFSETQ in the germline V gene. The CDR3 loop is CASSLGPGNGYTF. In DNA, the CDR3 is TGCGCCAGCAGCTTGGGGCCAGGCAATGGCTACACCTTC.

The rearrangement joins TRBV28 to TRBJ2-3; D is possibly TRBD2 (5 bases). Germline loops: CDR1 MDHEN, CDR2 SYDVKM. V was clipped by 7 bases and J by 7 bases, with 9 bases between them. The length of the CDR3 is 11 residues. The CDR3 protein is CASNRGYTQYF. CDR3 sequence (DNA): TGTGCCAGCAATCGGGGATATACGCAGTATTTT.

This clone was found once. The gene calls are TRBV5-1 and TRBJ2-1, with a tentative D call TRBD2 (5 bases). The length of the CDR3 is 19 residues. The V and J ends lost 2 bases and 0 bases respectively, with 21 bases between them. Germline CDR1 reads SGHRS; CDR2 reads YFSETQ. In DNA form, the CDR3 reads TGCGCCAGCAGCTTACCCCGGACTCTGCCCCAAAGCTCCTACAATGAGCAGTTCTTC. This sequence encodes CASSLPRTLPQSSYNEQFF.

V and J are TRBV6-5 and TRBJ2-7; 8 bases align to TRBD1. V trimming: 6 bases; J trimming: 1 base; junction bases outside the gene matches: 2. Germline-derived CDR1 and CDR2 are MNHEY and SVGAGI. CDR3 length: 13 amino acids. The CDR3 spells CASSQGASYEQYF. CDR3 in DNA: TGTGCCAGCAGCCAGGGGGCTTCCTACGAGCAGTACTTC.

The chain couples TRBV19 to TRBJ2-1; the match to TRBD2 covers 12 bases. This CDR3 comprises 14 residues. Germline V lookup: CDR1 LNHDA, CDR2 SQIVND (reference sequence). The V and J ends lost 9 bases and 10 bases, in that order; junction bases with no gene match: 10. In DNA, the CDR3 is TGTGCCAGCGGGACTAGCGGGCTTCCTAGGGAGCAGTTCTTC. Its protein is CASGTSGLPREQFF.

This clone came up once. The chain has TRBV3-1 (or the pseudogene TRBV3-2) and TRBJ2-1, with TRBD2 identical over 9 bases. The CDR3 extends over 16 amino acids. CDR1 is LGHDT and CDR2 is YNNKEL in the germline V gene (reference sequence). The V and J ends lost 5 bases and 0 bases, in that order; junction bases with no gene match: 5. The CDR3 loop is CASSASGMSSYNEQFF. CDR3 nucleotides: TGTGCCAGCAGCGCTAGCGGGATGAGCTCCTACAATGAGCAGTTCTTC.

V gene TRBV3-1 (or the pseudogene TRBV3-2) combines with J gene TRBJ2-4; 10 bases are a match to TRBD2. V dropped 0 bases and J dropped 2; count of bases not matched to a gene: 4. There are 17 residues in the CDR3. Germline CDR1 reads LGHDT; CDR2 reads YNNKEL (reference sequence). DNA of the CDR3: TGTGCCAGCAGCCAAGATGCTAGCGGGAGATCCAAAAACATTCAGTACTTC. Protein product: CASSQDASGRSKNIQYF.

This clone has more than one count but fewer than ten. This chain connects TRBV9 to TRBJ2-7; TRBD1 agrees at 11 bases. V lost 0 bases and J lost 3; bases outside the gene matches: 2. Germline lookup yields CDR1 SGDLS and CDR2 YYNGEE. The CDR3 consists of 15 residues. CDR3 sequence (DNA): TGTGCCAGCAGCGTAGGGGACAGGGGGTACTACGAGCAGTACTTC. This sequence encodes CASSVGDRGYYEQYF.

The gene calls are TRBV5-8 and TRBJ2-1; no definite D call. The length of the CDR3 is 14 residues. The V gene lost 1 base and the J gene lost 0 bases, with 5 bases spanning the gap. The germline V gene encodes CDR1 SGHTS and CDR2 YDEGEE. The CDR3 nucleotides read TGTGCCAGCAGCTTGCGGTACTCCTACAATGAGCAGTTCTTC. This sequence encodes CASSLRYSYNEQFF.

This chain uses TRBV27 with TRBJ1-1; 7 bases match TRBD1. Trimming cost V 6 bases and J 9 bases; bases outside gene matches: 10. This CDR3 comprises 13 residues. Per germline, CDR1 MNHEY and CDR2 SMNVEV (reference sequence). The CDR3 is CASSPQGTAKAFF. In DNA form, the CDR3 reads TGTGCCAGCAGCCCTCAAGGGACAGCGAAAGCTTTCTTT.

The sample holds a few counts of this clone. The chain recombines TRBV18 with TRBJ1-5; 7 nucleotides agree with TRBD1. The CDR3 has 13 amino acids. Germline V gives CDR1 KGHSH, CDR2 LQKENI. Germline trimming cut 5 bases from V and 4 bases from J; bases unmatched to any gene: 2. CDR3 sequence (DNA): TGTGCCAGCTCAACAGGGGTGAATCAGCCCCAGCATTTT. As protein: CASSTGVNQPQHF.

This clone was detected many times. This chain connects TRBV9 to TRBJ1-2; a weak D match, TRBD1 (5 bases). This CDR3 region has 14 residues. CDR1 SGDLS and CDR2 YYNGEE come from the germline V gene. Trimming stripped 1 base from V and 4 bases from J, with 11 bases between. This chain's CDR3 is CASSVSARGYGYTF. The CDR3 bases are TGTGCCAGCAGCGTATCAGCAAGGGGCTATGGCTACACCTTC.